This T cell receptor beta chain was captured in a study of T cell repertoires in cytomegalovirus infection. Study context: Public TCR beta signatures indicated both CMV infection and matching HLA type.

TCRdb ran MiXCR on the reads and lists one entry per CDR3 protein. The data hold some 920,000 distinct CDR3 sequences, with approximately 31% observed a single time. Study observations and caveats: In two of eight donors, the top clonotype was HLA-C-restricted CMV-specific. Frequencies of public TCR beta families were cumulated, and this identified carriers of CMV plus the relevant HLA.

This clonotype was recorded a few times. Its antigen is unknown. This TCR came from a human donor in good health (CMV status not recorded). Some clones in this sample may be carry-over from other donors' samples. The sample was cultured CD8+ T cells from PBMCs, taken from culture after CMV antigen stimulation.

CDR3 bases: TGTGCCAGCGGCCTCATATCGGGCAATCAGCCCCAGCATTTT. Its translation is CASGLISGNQPQHF. The chain is built from TRBV12-3 or TRBV12-4 and TRBJ1-5; D gene uncertain. The CDR3 contains 14 residues. The germline V and J ends were trimmed by 8 bases and 2 bases, with 13 bases remaining between them.